These 10 T cell receptor beta chains came from one sample sequenced in a study of T cell clonotyping in hematopoietic cell transplantation. Data came from immunoSEQ multiplex PCR; TCRdb stores just in-frame clones and leaves some out. The sample records 15,000 or so clones, 70% to 90% being singletons. Sequencing was performed on PBMCs, taken 100 days after allogeneic stem cell transplant. These receptors were taken from a male patient in his fifties or sixties who had an allogeneic stem cell transplant from an unrelated donor, so T cells may come from the graft donor. Some clones in this sample may be carry-over from other donors' samples.

The chain has TRBV6-1 and TRBJ2-1; 7 bases are a match to TRBD1. Trimming cost V 10 bases and J 7 bases; bases outside gene matches: 4. The germline V gene encodes CDR1 MNHNS and CDR2 SASEGT. This CDR3 is built from 11 residues. CDR3 region: CATDRANEQFF. DNA for the CDR3: TGTGCCACTGACAGGGCGAATGAGCAGTTCTTC.

The chain carries TRBV28 and TRBJ1-2, with unresolved D. The V end was cut by 5 bases, the J end by 7 bases, with 14 bases between. The CDR3 length is 13 residues. Germline V CDR1 and CDR2: MDHEN, SYDVKM. CDR3 sequence reads: CASSGLSYSGYTF. CDR3 DNA: TGTGCCAGCAGTGGACTCTCGTATAGTGGCTACACCTTC.

This chain connects TRBV7-6 to TRBJ1-6; 7 nucleotides align to TRBD1. The CDR3 has 14 amino acids. Unmatched junction bases numbered 2, after V lost 1 base and J lost 8 bases. Germline V lookup: CDR1 SGHVS, CDR2 FNYEAQ. CDR3: CASSLEGQYSPLHF. CDR3 nucleotides: TGTGCCAGCAGCTTAGAGGGACAGTATTCACCCCTCCACTTT.

This chain connects TRBV27 to TRBJ2-7; TRBD2 aligns across 7 bases. V shed 7 bases, J shed 6 bases, and the junction held 18 bases outside the gene matches. This CDR3 spans 16 amino acids. Germline values: CDR1 MNHEY, CDR2 SMNVEV (reference sequence). The CDR3 loop is CASIPPGGREIGEQYF. For the CDR3, the DNA is TGTGCCAGCATCCCCCCCGGAGGGCGGGAGATCGGCGAGCAGTACTTC.

V gene TRBV19 combines with J gene TRBJ1-5; a weak D match, TRBD1 (5 bases). Germline CDR1 LNHDA, CDR2 SQIVND (reference sequence). This CDR3 contains 17 residues. V was shortened by 11 bases and J by 0 bases, with 23 bases between the two germline ends. In DNA form, the CDR3 reads TGTGCCCCCAACGCCTCAAGGGGCAGATATAGCAATCAGCCCCAGCATTTT. Its protein product is CAPNASRGRYSNQPQHF.

J is TRBJ1-2 and V is TRBV5-8; tentative D call: TRBD1 (5 bases). This CDR3 comprises 11 residues. V was shortened by 4 bases and J by 8 bases, with 9 bases between the two germline ends. Germline values: CDR1 SGHTS, CDR2 YDEGEE. The CDR3 reads CASSPGLGYTF. CDR3 nucleotide sequence: TGTGCCAGCAGCCCAGGGTTGGGCTACACCTTC.

This CDR3 reads CASSLDGRGLQETQYF. CDR3 sequence (DNA): TGTGCCAGCAGCTTAGATGGTCGGGGTCTCCAAGAGACCCAGTACTTC. The J gene is TRBJ2-5, the V gene TRBV11-2; D is possibly TRBD2 (5 bases). The CDR3 runs to 16 residues. Germline V gene lookup returns CDR1 SGHAT and CDR2 FQNNGV. Trimming left V 0 bases short and J 1 base short, with 12 bases between.

The V call is TRBV5-5, the J call TRBJ2-7; D might be TRBD1 (6 bases). Per the germline V gene, CDR1 is SGHKS and CDR2 is YYEKEE (reference sequence). V dropped 2 bases and J dropped 3 bases, with 15 bases sitting between them. The CDR3 has 15 amino acids. CDR3 in amino acids: CASSFLPGVYYEQYF. CDR3 bases: TGTGCCAGCAGCTTCCTGCCAGGGGTCTACTACGAGCAGTACTTC.

CDR3 loop: CASSPGTLSGEKLFF. DNA for the CDR3: TGTGCCAGCAGCCCCGGGACGCTCTCGGGGGAAAAACTGTTTTTT. V and J are TRBV6-1 and TRBJ1-4, with D possibly being TRBD1 (5 bases). Trimming took 6 bases from V and 8 from J, leaving 19 bases between them. The CDR3 spans 15 residues. Germline V gene data show CDR1 as MNHNS and CDR2 as SASEGT.

This clone showed up just once. The chain is built from TRBV6-5 and TRBJ1-2; tentative D call: TRBD1 (5 bases). Germline lookup yields CDR1 MNHEY and CDR2 SVGAGI. The CDR3 has 15 residues. Trimming removed 6 bases at V and 5 bases at J, with 19 bases between. CDR3 amino acids: CASRTGWRGEYGYTF. DNA of the CDR3: TGTGCCAGCAGAACGGGATGGCGGGGGGAGTATGGCTACACCTTC.